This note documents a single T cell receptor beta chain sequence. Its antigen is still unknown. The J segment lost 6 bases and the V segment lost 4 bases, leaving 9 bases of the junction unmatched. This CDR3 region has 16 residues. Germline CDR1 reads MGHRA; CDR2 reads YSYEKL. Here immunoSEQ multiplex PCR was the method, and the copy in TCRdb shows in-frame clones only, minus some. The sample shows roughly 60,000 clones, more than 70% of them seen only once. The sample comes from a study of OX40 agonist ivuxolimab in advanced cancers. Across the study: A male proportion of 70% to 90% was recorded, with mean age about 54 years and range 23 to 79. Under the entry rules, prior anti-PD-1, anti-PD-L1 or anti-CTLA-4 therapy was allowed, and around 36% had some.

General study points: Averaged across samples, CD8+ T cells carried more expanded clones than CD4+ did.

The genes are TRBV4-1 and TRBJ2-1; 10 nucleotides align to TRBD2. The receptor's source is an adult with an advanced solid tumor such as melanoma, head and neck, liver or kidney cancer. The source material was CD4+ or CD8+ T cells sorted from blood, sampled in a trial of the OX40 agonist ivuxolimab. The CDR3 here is CASSPRERLAGNEQFF. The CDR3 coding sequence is TGCGCCAGCAGCCCACGGGAGAGACTAGCGGGCAATGAGCAGTTCTTC.